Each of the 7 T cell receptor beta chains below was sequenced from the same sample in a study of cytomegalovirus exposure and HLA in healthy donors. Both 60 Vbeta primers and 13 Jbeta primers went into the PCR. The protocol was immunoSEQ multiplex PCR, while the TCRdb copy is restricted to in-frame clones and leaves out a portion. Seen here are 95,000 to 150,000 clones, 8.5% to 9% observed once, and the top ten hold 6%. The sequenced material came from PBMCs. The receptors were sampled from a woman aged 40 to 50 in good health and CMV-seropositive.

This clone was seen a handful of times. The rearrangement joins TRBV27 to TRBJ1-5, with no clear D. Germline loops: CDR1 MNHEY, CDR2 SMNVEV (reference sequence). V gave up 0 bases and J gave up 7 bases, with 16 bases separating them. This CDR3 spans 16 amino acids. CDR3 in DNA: TGTGCCAGCAGTTTATCTGGTACGGGGTTTGGACAGCCCCAGCATTTT. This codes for CASSLSGTGFGQPQHF.

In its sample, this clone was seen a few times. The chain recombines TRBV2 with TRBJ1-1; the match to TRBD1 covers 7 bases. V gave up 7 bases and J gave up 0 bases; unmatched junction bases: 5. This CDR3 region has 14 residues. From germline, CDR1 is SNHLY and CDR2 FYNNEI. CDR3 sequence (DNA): TGTGCCAGCACGGGCAGGGGGTTGAACACTGAAGCTTTCTTT. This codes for CASTGRGLNTEAFF.

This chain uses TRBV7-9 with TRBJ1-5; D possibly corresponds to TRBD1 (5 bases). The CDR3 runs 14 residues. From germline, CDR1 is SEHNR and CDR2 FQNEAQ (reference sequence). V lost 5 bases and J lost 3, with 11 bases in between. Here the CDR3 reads CASSNGGYNQPQHF. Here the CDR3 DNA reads TGTGCCAGCAGCAACGGGGGGTACAATCAGCCCCAGCATTTT.

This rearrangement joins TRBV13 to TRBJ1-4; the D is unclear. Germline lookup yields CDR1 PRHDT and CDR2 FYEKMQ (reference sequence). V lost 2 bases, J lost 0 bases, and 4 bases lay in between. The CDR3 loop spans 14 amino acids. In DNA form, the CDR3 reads TGTGCCAGCAGCTTATACTCAACTAATGAAAAACTGTTTTTT. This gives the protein CASSLYSTNEKLFF. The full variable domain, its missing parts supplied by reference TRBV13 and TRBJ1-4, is AAGVIQSPRHLIKEKRETATLKCYPIPRHDTVYWYQQGPGQDPQFLISFYEKMQSDKGSIPDRFSAQQFSDYHSELNMSSLELGDSALYFCASSLYSTNEKLFFGSGTQLSVL.

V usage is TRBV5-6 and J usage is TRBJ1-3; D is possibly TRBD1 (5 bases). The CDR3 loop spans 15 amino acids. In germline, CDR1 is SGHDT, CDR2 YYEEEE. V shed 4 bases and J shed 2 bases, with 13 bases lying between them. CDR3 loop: CASSPVGRAGNTIYF. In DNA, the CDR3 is TGTGCCAGCAGCCCTGTGGGCAGGGCTGGAAACACCATATATTTT.

CDR3 amino acids: CASSLARRQGAVNEQFF. The DNA of the CDR3 is TGTGCCAGCAGCTTAGCACGAAGACAGGGGGCGGTCAATGAGCAGTTCTTC. The gene calls are TRBV11-2 and TRBJ2-1; 10 bases align to TRBD1. Looked up from germline, CDR1 is SGHAT and CDR2 is FQNNGV. The CDR3 loop spans 17 amino acids. After removal of 1 base from V and 6 bases from J, the junction contained 9 bases not matched to a gene.

The CDR3 DNA follows: TGTGCCAGCAGCTTAGGGGGTAGCGGGGGTTCCACAGATACGCAGTATTTT. Residues: CASSLGGSGGSTDTQYF. The chain employs TRBV11-2 and TRBJ2-3; 9 bases fit TRBD2. Germline V lookup: CDR1 SGHAT, CDR2 FQNNGV. This CDR3 comprises 17 residues. With 1 base clipped from V and 2 bases from J, the junction kept 7 bases outside the gene matches.